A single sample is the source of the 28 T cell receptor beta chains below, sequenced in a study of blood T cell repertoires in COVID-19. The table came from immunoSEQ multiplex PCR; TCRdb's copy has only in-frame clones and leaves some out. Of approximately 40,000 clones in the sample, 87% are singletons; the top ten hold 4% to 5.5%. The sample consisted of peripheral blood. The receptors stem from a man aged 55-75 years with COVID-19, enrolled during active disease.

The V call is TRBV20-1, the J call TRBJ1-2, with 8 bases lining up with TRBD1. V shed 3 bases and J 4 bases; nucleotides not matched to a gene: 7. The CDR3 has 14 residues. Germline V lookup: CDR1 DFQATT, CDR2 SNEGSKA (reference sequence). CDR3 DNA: TGCAGTGCTAGTGGGCAGGGGGCGGCCTATGGCTACACCTTC. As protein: CSASGQGAAYGYTF.

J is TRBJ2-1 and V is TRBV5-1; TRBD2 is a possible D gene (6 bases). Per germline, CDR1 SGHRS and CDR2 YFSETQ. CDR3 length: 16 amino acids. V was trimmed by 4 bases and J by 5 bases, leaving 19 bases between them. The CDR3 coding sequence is TGCGCCAGCAGCCCCGGTGGGCTAGCGCTAAACAATGAGCAGTTCTTC. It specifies CASSPGGLALNNEQFF.

The CDR3 DNA reads as TGTGCCAGCAGCGTAGGGACAGTAAGGGAGACCCAGTACTTC. Protein sequence: CASSVGTVRETQYF. The genes are TRBV9 and TRBJ2-5, with D possibly matching TRBD1 (6 bases). The V and J ends lost 0 bases and 5 bases respectively, with 11 bases between them. The CDR3 runs 14 residues. Germline V gives CDR1 SGDLS, CDR2 YYNGEE. The variable domain in full, completed from reference TRBV9 and TRBJ2-5, reads DSGVTQTPKHLITATGQRVTLRCSPRSGDLSVYWYQQSLDQGLQFLIQYYNGEERAKGNILERFSAQQFPDLHSELNLSSLELGDSALYFCASSVGTVRETQYFGPGTRLLVL.

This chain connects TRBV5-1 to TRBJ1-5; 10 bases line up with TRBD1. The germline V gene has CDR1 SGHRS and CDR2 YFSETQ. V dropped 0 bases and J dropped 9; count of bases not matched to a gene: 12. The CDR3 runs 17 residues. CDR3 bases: TGCGCCAGCAGCTTGGATCCCCCGGGACAGGGGTTTCGGCCCCAGCATTTT. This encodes CASSLDPPGQGFRPQHF.

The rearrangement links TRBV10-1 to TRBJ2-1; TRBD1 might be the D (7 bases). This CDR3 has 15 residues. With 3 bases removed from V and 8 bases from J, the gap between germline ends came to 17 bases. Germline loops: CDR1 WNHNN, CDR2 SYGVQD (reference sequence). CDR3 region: CASSEGGGSIDEQFF. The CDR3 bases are TGCGCCAGCAGTGAAGGAGGGGGCTCTATAGATGAGCAGTTCTTC.

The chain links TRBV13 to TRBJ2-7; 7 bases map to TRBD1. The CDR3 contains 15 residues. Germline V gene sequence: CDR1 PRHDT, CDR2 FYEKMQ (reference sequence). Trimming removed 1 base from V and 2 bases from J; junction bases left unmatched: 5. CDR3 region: CASSLEGQGAYEQYF. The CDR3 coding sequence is TGTGCCAGCAGCTTAGAAGGCCAGGGGGCCTACGAGCAGTACTTC.

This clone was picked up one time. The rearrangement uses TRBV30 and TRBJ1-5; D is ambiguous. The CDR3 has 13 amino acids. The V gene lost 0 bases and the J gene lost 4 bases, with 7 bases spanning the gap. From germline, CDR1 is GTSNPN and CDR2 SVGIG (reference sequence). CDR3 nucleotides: TGTGCCTGGAGTGTACGGGAGAATCAGCCCCAGCATTTT. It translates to CAWSVRENQPQHF.

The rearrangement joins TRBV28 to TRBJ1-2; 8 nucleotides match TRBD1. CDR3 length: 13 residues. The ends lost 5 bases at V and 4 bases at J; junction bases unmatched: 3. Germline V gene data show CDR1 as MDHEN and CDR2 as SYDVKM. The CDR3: CASSLGQGYGYTF. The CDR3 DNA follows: TGTGCCAGCAGTCTAGGACAGGGCTATGGCTACACCTTC.

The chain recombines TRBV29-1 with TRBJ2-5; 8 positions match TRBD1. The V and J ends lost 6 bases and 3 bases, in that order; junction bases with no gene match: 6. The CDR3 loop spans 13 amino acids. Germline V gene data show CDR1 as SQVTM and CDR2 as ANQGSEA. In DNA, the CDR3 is TGCAGCGTGCGGGGACAGGTCGAAGAGACCCAGTACTTC. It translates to CSVRGQVEETQYF.

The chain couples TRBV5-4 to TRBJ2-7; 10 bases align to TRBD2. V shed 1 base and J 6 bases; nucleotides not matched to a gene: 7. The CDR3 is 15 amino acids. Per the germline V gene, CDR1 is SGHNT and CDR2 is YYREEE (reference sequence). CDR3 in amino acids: CASSLPGTSEGEQYF. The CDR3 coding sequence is TGTGCCAGCAGCTTGCCCGGGACTAGCGAGGGCGAGCAGTACTTC.

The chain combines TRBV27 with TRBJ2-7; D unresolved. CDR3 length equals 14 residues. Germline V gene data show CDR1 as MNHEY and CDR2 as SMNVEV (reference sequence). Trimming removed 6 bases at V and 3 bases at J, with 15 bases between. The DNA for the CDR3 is TGTGCCAGCAGGAAATCGGCGGCGGTCTACGAGCAGTACTTC. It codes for CASRKSAAVYEQYF.

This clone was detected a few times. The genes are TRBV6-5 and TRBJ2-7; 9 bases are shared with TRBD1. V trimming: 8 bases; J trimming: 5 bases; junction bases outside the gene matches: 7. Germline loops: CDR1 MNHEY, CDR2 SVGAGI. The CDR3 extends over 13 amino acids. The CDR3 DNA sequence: TGTGCCAGCGGAGGGACAGGGTCGGACGAGCAGTACTTC. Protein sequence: CASGGTGSDEQYF.

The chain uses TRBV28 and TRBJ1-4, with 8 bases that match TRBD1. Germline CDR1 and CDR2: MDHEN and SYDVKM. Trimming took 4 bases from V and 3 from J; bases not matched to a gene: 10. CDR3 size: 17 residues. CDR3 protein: CASSYPQGAWANEKLFF. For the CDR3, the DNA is TGTGCCAGCAGTTACCCGCAGGGGGCCTGGGCTAATGAAAAACTGTTTTTT.

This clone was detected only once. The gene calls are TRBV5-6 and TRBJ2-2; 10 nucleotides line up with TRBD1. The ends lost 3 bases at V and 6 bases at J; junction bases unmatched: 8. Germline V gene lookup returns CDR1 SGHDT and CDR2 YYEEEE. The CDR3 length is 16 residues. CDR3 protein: CASSSTGTGVSGELFF. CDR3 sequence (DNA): TGTGCCAGCAGCTCAACCGGGACAGGGGTCTCCGGGGAGCTGTTTTTT.

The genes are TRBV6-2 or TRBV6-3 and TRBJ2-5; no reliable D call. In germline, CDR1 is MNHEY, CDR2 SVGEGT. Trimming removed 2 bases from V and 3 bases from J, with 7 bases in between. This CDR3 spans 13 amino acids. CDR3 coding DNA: TGTGCCAGCAGTTACCTGCGCAAAGAGACCCAGTACTTC. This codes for CASSYLRKETQYF.

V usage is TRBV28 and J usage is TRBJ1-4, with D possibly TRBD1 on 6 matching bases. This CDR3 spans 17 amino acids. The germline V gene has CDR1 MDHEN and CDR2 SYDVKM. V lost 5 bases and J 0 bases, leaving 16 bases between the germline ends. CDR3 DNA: TGTGCCAGCAGTCCACAGGGACGATCTTCAACTAATGAAAAACTGTTTTTT. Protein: CASSPQGRSSTNEKLFF. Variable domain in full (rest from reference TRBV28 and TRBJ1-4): DVKVTQSSRYLVKRTGEKVFLECVQDMDHENMFWYRQDPGLGLRLIYFSYDVKMKEKGDIPEGYSVSREKKERFSLILESASTNQTSMYLCASSPQGRSSTNEKLFFGSGTQLSVL.

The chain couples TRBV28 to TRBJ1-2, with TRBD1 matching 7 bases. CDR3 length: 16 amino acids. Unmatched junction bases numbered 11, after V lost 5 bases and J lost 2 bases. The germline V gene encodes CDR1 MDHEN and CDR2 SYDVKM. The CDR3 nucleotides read TGTGCCAGCAGTCCCTCCTCCGGGACAGCAAACTATGGCTACACCTTC. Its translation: CASSPSSGTANYGYTF.

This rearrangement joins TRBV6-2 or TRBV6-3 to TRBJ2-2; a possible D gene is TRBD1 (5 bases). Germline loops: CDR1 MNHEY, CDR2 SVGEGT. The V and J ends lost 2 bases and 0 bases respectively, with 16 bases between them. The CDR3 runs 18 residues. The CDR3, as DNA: TGTGCCAGCAGTTACCCTTCCAAAGGGGCGCCGAACACCGGGGAGCTGTTTTTT. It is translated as CASSYPSKGAPNTGELFF.

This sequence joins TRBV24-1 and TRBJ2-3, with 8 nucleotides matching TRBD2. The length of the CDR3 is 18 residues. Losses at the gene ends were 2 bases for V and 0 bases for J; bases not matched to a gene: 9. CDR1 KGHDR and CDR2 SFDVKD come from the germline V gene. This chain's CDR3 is CATSDSPFGGESTDTQYF. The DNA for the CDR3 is TGTGCCACCAGTGATTCCCCCTTCGGGGGGGAAAGCACAGATACGCAGTATTTT.

This CDR3 is CASGREQGNQPQHF. The CDR3 coding sequence is TGTGCTAGTGGCAGAGAACAGGGGAATCAGCCCCAGCATTTT. The chain couples TRBV12-5 to TRBJ1-5, with TRBD1 matching over 7 bases. CDR1 is LGHNT and CDR2 is FRNRAP in the germline V gene. J lost 4 bases, V lost 6 bases, and 6 bases had no gene match. This CDR3 has 14 residues.

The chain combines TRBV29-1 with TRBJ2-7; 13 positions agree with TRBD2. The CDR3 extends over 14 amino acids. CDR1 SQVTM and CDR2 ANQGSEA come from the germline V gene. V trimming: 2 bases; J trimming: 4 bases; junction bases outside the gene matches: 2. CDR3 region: CSVETSGRAYEQYF. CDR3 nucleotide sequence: TGCAGCGTTGAAACTAGCGGGAGGGCTTACGAGCAGTACTTC.

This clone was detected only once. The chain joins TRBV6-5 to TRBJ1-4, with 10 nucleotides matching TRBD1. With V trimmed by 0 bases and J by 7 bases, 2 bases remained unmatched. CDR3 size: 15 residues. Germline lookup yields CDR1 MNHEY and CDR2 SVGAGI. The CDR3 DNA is TGTGCCAGCAGTTACTCCGGGACAGGGGTTGAAAAACTGTTTTTT. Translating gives CASSYSGTGVEKLFF.

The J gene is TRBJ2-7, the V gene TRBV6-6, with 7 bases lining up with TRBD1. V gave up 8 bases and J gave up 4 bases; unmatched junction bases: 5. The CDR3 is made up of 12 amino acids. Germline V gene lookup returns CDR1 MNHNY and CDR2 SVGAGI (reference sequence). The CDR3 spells CASSKGAYEQYF. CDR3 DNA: TGTGCCAGCTCAAAGGGGGCTTACGAGCAGTACTTC.

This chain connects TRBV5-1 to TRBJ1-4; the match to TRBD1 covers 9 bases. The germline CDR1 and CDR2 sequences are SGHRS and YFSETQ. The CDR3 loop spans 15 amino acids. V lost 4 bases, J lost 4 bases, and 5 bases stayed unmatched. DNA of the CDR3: TGCGCCAGCAGCGGCGGGACAGGGCTTAATGAAAAACTGTTTTTT. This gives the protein CASSGGTGLNEKLFF. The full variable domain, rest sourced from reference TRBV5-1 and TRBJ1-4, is KAGVTQTPRYLIKTRGQQVTLSCSPISGHRSVSWYQQTPGQGLQFLFEYFSETQRNKGNFPGRFSGRQFSNSRSEMNVSTLELGDSALYLCASSGGTGLNEKLFFGSGTQLSVL.

The CDR3 DNA reads as TGTGCCAGCAGCGTAGAGTTGCTGTCGGGTGGGCAGGGGAGAGCGGGGCCCCTGAGGGAGCAGTACTTC. It specifies CASSVELLSGGQGRAGPLREQYF. J is TRBJ2-7 and V is TRBV9, with D tentatively TRBD2 (7 bases). The CDR3 is 23 amino acids. V was trimmed by 0 bases and J by 7 bases, leaving 41 bases between them. The germline V gene encodes CDR1 SGDLS and CDR2 YYNGEE.

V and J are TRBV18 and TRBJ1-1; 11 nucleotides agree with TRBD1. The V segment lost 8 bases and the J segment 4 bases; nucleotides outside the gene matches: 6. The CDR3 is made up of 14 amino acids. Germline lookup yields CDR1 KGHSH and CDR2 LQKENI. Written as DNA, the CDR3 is TGTGCCAGCCGGACCGGGACAGGGGGCACTGAAGCTTTCTTT. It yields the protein CASRTGTGGTEAFF.

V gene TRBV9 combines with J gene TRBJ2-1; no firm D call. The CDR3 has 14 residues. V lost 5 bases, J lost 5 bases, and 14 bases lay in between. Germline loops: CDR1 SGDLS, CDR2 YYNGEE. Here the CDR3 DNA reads TGTGCCAGCAGTGAGACACCAAATGACAATGAGCAGTTCTTC. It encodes CASSETPNDNEQFF.

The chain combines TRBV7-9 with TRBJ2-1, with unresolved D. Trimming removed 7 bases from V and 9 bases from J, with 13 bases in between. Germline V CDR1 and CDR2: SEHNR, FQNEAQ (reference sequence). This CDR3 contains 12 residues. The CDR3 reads CASTSREVEQFF. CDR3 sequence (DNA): TGTGCCAGCACTTCCCGTGAGGTTGAGCAGTTCTTC. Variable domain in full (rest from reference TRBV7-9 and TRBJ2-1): DTGVSQNPRHKITKRGQNVTFRCDPISEHNRLYWYRQTLGQGPEFLTYFQNEAQLEKSRLLSDRFSAERPKGSFSTLEIQRTEQGDSAMYLCASTSREVEQFFGPGTRLTVL.